This TCR beta chain was sequenced for a study of shared clonotypes between healthy human individuals (TCRdb year 2020). Context from the whole study: The cohort comprised a couple of women and a few men aged 18 to 49 years. For each donor, three plates each were used for CD4 naive and CD4 memory, two plates were used for CD8 naive, and one plate was used for CD8 memory. Libraries were prepared and TCR repertoires were sequenced by different laboratories using diverse techniques, in order to increase sequencing depth and limit assay-specific biases. Leukapheresis yielded between about 0.94 and 9 billion PBMCs per donor. To estimate repertoire size and how much clonotypes are shared between individuals, the study performed deep sequencing of blood TCR repertoires from a few healthy adults.

The full study reports these points: Even with the large sequencing depth, rarefaction of the sorted-subset datasets indicated that sequencing was incomplete. Estimated clonotype richness was generally larger for naive than for memory subsets. Pairwise subsampling led to the expectation that sequencing depth would affect the degree of clonotype sharing among donors. The small number of donors limited the genetic and exposure-history diversity represented. Compared with non-shared clonotypes, clonotypes shared by all four sorted-subset donors had higher generation probabilities. Sharing across a handful of donors was observed for approximately 5% of naive CD4, over 3% of naive CD8, roughly 2.3% of memory CD4, and roughly 0.4% of memory CD8 clonotypes. Sampling was limited to blood, and TCR repertoires in tissue likely differ from TCR repertoires in blood.

Using the deep immunoSEQ assay, TCR CDR3 regions were amplified from genomic DNA by multiplex PCR. Extracted genomic DNA from each cell subset was distributed evenly across all wells of several immunoSEQ 96-well plates, and each plate was treated as a replicate. For sorted subsets, approximately 210 ng of genomic DNA, equivalent to roughly 30,000 T cell genomes, went into each replicate PCR. Purified libraries were quantified with a Qubit 3.0 fluorometer, sized on a Bioanalyzer 2100, and re-quantified with the KAPA Library Quantification kit. Each immunoSEQ 96-well plate was sequenced on its own single-read 150-cycle Illumina NextSeq 550 flow cell. Concerning the study's data processing: Because the immunoSEQ output included only junctional sequences and no quality scores, the filtering could not be the same as the filtering used for full-length reads. Sequences were annotated with PyIR, a Python wrapper for IgBLAST v1.9, using IMGT germline references to assign V/J genes and CDR3. Reads were removed for weak V/J assignments (E-value above 1e-6), missing CDR3, stop codons, out-of-frame junctions, or ambiguous translated residues. V3J clonotypes were defined as sequences sharing the same inferred V gene, J gene, and CDR3 amino acid sequence. The percentage overlap between two repertoires was calculated by dividing the number of shared unique clonotypes by the size of the smaller repertoire. Repertoire richness was assessed with RTK rarefaction, the Chao1 estimator, and Recon v2.1 estimates of unobserved clonotypes. OLGA was used to compute generation probabilities for all TCRbeta clonotypes that the gDNA method yielded from several donors. TCRdb provides this immuneACCESS table in a form limited to in-frame rearrangements. Some clones are lacking; in checked studies, under half of them reflect an unresolved V gene, and why the rest are absent is not known. V, J and clone size are those of that table, while D and trimming were read from the DNA. The sample table contains about 980,000 clones; only one count was recorded for approximately 76% of them. Roughly 1.5% of the sample lies in the top ten.

In regard to this clone: The clone's antigen remains unknown. No base quality information exists; no much larger clone differs at one position.

Healthy HIV-negative adults with no recently reported acute infections or vaccinations were included as donors. All donors were Caucasian adults living in Nashville, Tennessee, USA. Magnetic negative selection was used to enrich CD4+ T cells, after which naive cells were positively selected on CD45RA and the negative fraction became the memory subset. Blood was collected by leukapheresis, and PBMCs were isolated by Ficoll-Histopaque density gradient centrifugation and then cryopreserved in liquid nitrogen vapor phase. Purity and quantity of every magnetically sorted T cell population were checked by analytical flow cytometry. From each sorted fraction, genomic DNA was isolated and quantified by UV absorbance on a Nanodrop 2000c. From cysteine to phenylalanine, the CDR3 is 14 amino acids long. Only the CDR3 portion is preserved as DNA: 42 bases, with reading frame beginning at the first base. CDR1 SGHRS and CDR2 YFSETQ are derived from the germline V gene. Cut back by 5 bases and 2 bases, the V and J ends lie 13 bases apart.

The TCR was taken from a man aged 18 to 30 in good health. The rearranged segments are TRBV5-1 and TRBJ2-5, with TRBD1 tentatively as D gene (5 bases match). Sequencing input: memory CD4+ T cells sorted from blood. The intended sense of this specimen's cell subset or site label: CD45RA-negative fraction. The CDR3 has the sequence CASSYGHSQETQYF. In nucleotide form, the sequence is TGCGCCAGCAGTTACGGACACTCGCAAGAGACCCAGTACTTC.